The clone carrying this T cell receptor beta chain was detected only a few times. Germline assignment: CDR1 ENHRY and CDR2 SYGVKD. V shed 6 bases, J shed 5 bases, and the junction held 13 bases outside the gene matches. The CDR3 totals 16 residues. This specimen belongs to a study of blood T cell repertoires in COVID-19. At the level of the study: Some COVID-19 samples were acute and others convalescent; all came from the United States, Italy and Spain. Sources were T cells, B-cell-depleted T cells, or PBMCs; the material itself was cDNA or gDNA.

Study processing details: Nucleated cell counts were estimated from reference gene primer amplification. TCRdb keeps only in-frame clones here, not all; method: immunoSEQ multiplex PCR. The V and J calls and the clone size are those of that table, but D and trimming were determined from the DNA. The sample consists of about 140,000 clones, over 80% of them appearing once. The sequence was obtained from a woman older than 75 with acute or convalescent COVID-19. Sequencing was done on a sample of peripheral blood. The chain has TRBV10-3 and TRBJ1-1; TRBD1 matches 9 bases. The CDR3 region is CAIRPSLDRGGTEAFF. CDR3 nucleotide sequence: TGTGCCATCAGGCCCTCCTTGGACAGGGGCGGGACTGAAGCTTTCTTT.